This T cell receptor (beta chain) was observed in a study of blood T cell repertoires in COVID-19. About the study: The analysed material was cDNA or gDNA that came from T cells, B-cell-depleted T cells, or PBMCs.

As originally analysed: Estimated nucleated cell counts came from reference gene primer amplification. The assay was immunoSEQ multiplex PCR, and TCRdb's table has in-frame clones only and misses some. V, J and clone size derive from that table, while D and trimming were established from the DNA sequence. The data hold roughly 250,000 clones, with 80% to 90% observed a single time. The CDR3 sequence is 15 residues long. Germline-derived CDR1 and CDR2 are SEHNR and FQNEAQ (reference sequence). The ends lost 2 bases at V and 2 bases at J; junction bases unmatched: 5. The specimen was peripheral blood. The receptor comes from a man between 25 and 39 years old with acute or convalescent COVID-19. The chain combines TRBV7-9 with TRBJ2-5, with TRBD1 matching 7 bases. The CDR3 DNA reads as TGTGCCAGCAGCTTAAGTAGACAGGGACAAGAGACCCAGTACTTC. Translated: CASSLSRQGQETQYF.